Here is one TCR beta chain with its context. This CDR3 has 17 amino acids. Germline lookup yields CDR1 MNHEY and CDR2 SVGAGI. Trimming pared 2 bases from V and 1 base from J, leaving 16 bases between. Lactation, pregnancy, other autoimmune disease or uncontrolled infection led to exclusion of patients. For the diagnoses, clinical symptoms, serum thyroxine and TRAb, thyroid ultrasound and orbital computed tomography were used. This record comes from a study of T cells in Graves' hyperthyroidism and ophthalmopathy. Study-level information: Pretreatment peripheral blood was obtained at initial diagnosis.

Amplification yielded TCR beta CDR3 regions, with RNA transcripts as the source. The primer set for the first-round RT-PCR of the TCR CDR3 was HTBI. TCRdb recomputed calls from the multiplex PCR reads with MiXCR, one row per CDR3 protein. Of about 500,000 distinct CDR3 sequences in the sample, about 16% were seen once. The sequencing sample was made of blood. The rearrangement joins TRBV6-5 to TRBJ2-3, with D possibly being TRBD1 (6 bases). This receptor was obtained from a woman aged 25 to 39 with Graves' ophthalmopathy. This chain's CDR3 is CASSYRATGTGTDTQYF. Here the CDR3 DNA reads TGTGCCAGCAGTTACCGAGCAACAGGGACCGGCACAGATACGCAGTATTTT.